This entry is about one T cell receptor (beta chain). The antigen this receptor binds is unknown. There are no base qualities to consult, and no much larger clone falls within one base. Explained via the paper, the time point label denotes: 180 days after allo-HCT. Blood samples were obtained from recipients approximately 28 days before transplant and at days 30, 100 and 180 after transplant. Using Nuclei Lysis Solution, genomic DNA was extracted from unfractionated peripheral blood mononuclear cells that were either fresh or cryopreserved. With the immunoSEQ assay, which is a bias-controlled multiplex PCR relying on V- and J-specific primers, TCR beta CDR3 regions were amplified from genomic DNA. In a second PCR step, a proprietary barcode and Illumina adapter sequences were attached to the CDR3 amplicons. CDR3 libraries were sequenced on an Illumina MiSeq instrument. Per the source publication's procedure: Export and quality control were handled in immunoSEQ Analyzer 3.0, while downstream analyses relied on R Bioconductor and Immunarch. Only productive rearrangements in the normalized downsampled data set were used to calculate repertoire metrics. In the normalized cohort, clonotypes with more than 5 templates were defined as pathologically expanded. Repertoire diversity was measured with the Inverse Simpson Index. The non-normalized data set was used for CMV-specificity analyses so that all clonotypes could be captured. TCRdb holds this immuneACCESS table with in-frame rearrangements only. Some clones are missing; in checked studies, unresolved V genes explain under half, and the rest has no known cause. Clone size and the V and J calls come from that table; the DNA yielded D and trimming. The sample table contains 5,500 to 7,000 clones; only one count was recorded for less than 90% of them. The biggest ten clones account for about 14% of the sample.

These data originate in a study of T cell clonotyping in hematopoietic cell transplantation listed by TCRdb under 2021. Context from the whole study: The study collected approximately 130 blood samples from approximately 35 consecutive transplant recipients and their related donors. Recruitment of patients was conducted between late 2015 and January 2017, and follow-up was continued until late 2020 or death.

General conclusions and limits of the study: Sample size was limited, and cells were not sorted, so CD4 and CD8 repertoire contributions could not be separated. Inverse Simpson Index values from donors and from recipients before transplant predicted broader TCR repertoire diversity after transplant. Overlap with donor repertoires was found for only a small fraction of recipient repertoires, with over 95% found to appear de novo at the given depth. After transplant, TCR diversity in recipients dropped, and pathologically expanded clonotypes climbed progressively between day 30 and day 180.

This material consisted of peripheral blood mononuclear cells, taken 180 days after allogeneic stem cell transplant. The receptor was derived from a female patient aged 50 to 65 who had an allogeneic stem cell transplant from an unrelated donor, so the T cells may come from the graft donor. Some clones in this sample may be carry-over from other donors' samples.

The DNA is as follows: TGCGCCAGCAGCTACCGACAGAGGGCGGACGAGCAGTACTTC. Translated, this is CASSYRQRADEQYF. The chain couples TRBV5-1 to TRBJ2-7, with the D segment possibly TRBD1 or TRBD2, each aligning over 5 bases. The CDR3 contains 14 residues, cysteine and phenylalanine counted. Left in the record is the CDR3 DNA by itself, 42 bases read in frame from the first base. At the junction V is shortened by 3 bases and J by 5 bases, with 15 bases in between. Looking up the germline V gene yields CDR1 SGHRS and CDR2 YFSETQ.